Listed below are T cell receptor beta chains from one sample, sequenced in a study of technical replicates of blood from several donors. Profiling relied on immunoSEQ multiplex PCR, and the TCRdb table lists in-frame clones only, not all of them. The sample holds about 61,000 clones; 97% are singletons and the top ten take approximately 0.18%. The sequencing input was T cells isolated from PBMCs. The origin of the receptors is a human donor in good health. The CDR3 runs from the conserved cysteine through the conserved F or W. The D gene is left open where the match is weak. A clone size is listed for some rows: how often the clone was seen (once, few, many), or a class if it is expanded.

v_gene	j_gene	d_gene	abundance	CDR3nt	CDR3aa
TRBV4-1	TRBJ1-3	-	-	TGCGCCAGCAGCTATAACTCTGGAAACACCATATATTTT	CASSYNSGNTIYF
TRBV29-1	TRBJ1-2	-	-	TGCAGCGTTGAGGACAGCCCTAACTATGGCTACACCTTC	CSVEDSPNYGYTF
TRBV5-6	TRBJ2-7	TRBD1	once	TGTGCCAGCAAAAGAGACAGGGACGGCTCCTACGAGCAGTACTTC	CASKRDRDGSYEQYF
TRBV19	TRBJ2-2	-	once	TGTGCCAGTAGTATAGACGGGACCGGGGAGCTGTTTTTT	CASSIDGTGELFF
TRBV5-5	TRBJ2-7	TRBD2	-	TGTGCCAGCAGCCTGGGGCTAGCGGGGTTCCTATCCTACGAGCAGTACTTC	CASSLGLAGFLSYEQYF
TRBV5-6	TRBJ2-7	TRBD2	-	TGTGCCAGCAGCGCACTAGCGGGAGGGCCTTCCTACGAGCAGTACTTC	CASSALAGGPSYEQYF
TRBV15	TRBJ2-4	TRBD1	-	TGTGCCACCAGCAGGCCAACAGGGGGGCTAGCCAAAAACATTCAGTACTTC	CATSRPTGGLAKNIQYF
TRBV6-5	TRBJ2-7	TRBD1	-	TGTGCCAGCAGTTACTCGGGACAGTCCTCCTACGAGCAGTACTTC	CASSYSGQSSYEQYF
TRBV19	TRBJ2-1	-	-	TGTGCCAGTAGTATTCTGGGGCAAGAAGGGGGTGAGCAGTTCTTC	CASSILGQEGGEQFF
TRBV27	TRBJ1-4	-	-	TGTGCCAGCAGTTTAACAAACAGAATGTATGAAAAACTGTTTTTT	CASSLTNRMYEKLFF
TRBV18	TRBJ1-2	TRBD1	once	TGTGCCAGCTCAGCCGGACAGGGGAATGGCTACACCTTC	CASSAGQGNGYTF
TRBV2	TRBJ2-7	-	-	TGTGCCAGCAGTGAAGCGGGGGCTACCTACGAGCAGTACTTC	CASSEAGATYEQYF
TRBV10-2	TRBJ2-1	-	-	TGCGCCAGCAGCCCCGGAGGTATCGAGCAGTTCTTC	CASSPGGIEQFF
TRBV27	TRBJ1-1	TRBD1	-	TGTGCCAGCAGTGAAAACAGGGGCACTGAAGCTTTCTTT	CASSENRGTEAFF
TRBV4-1	TRBJ1-1	-	-	TGCGCCAGCAGCCAAGATCCCCGGACACGGAGCACTGAAGCTTTCTTT	CASSQDPRTRSTEAFF
TRBV10-2	TRBJ1-2	-	once	TGCGCCAGCAGTGGGGAGGGCCAATATGGCTACACCTTC	CASSGEGQYGYTF
TRBV29-1	TRBJ2-7	-	-	TGCAGCGTTGAAGACCCGGGAGCCTACGAGCAGTACTTC	CSVEDPGAYEQYF
TRBV4-1	TRBJ2-7	-	-	TGCGCCAGCAGCCATCAACCCAGGGTTGGGTACGAGCAGTACTTC	CASSHQPRVGYEQYF
TRBV29-1	TRBJ2-3	-	-	TGCAGCGTTGAGCGGGGAAAGAGAGATACGCAGTATTTT	CSVERGKRDTQYF
TRBV2	TRBJ2-5	TRBD2	-	TGTGCCAGCAGGCGCACTAGCGGGACCTTTATGGAGACCCAGTACTTC	CASRRTSGTFMETQYF
TRBV11-3	TRBJ2-2	TRBD2	-	TGTGCCAGCAGCAAAGGGGCGGGAGGGACCGGGGAGCTGTTTTTT	CASSKGAGGTGELFF
TRBV9	TRBJ1-1	-	-	TGTGCCAGCGGGGCAGATATGAACACTGAAGCTTTCTTT	CASGADMNTEAFF
TRBV7-9	TRBJ1-5	-	-	TGTGCCAGCAGCCCCGGGAACTATGGTCAGCCCCAGCATTTT	CASSPGNYGQPQHF
TRBV2	TRBJ1-2	TRBD1	-	TGTGCCAGCAGCCCGACAGGGGCCAACTATGGCTACACCTTC	CASSPTGANYGYTF
TRBV7-9	TRBJ1-5	-	-	TGTGCCAGCAGCTCTGCGGATCCTAGTCAGCCCCAGCATTTT	CASSSADPSQPQHF
TRBV10-2	TRBJ2-7	-	-	TGCGCCAGCAGTGTCGGGCAGGACACCTACGAGCAGTACTTC	CASSVGQDTYEQYF
TRBV13	TRBJ2-3	-	-	TGTGCCAGCAGCTCGTTAGATACGCAGTATTTT	CASSSLDTQYF
TRBV2	TRBJ2-7	TRBD2	-	TGTGCCAGAGGACTAGAATCCGAGCAGTACTTC	CARGLESEQYF
TRBV4-1	TRBJ1-5	TRBD1	-	TGCGCCAGCAGCCAAGAACCGGACAGGGCGGATCAGCCCCAGCATTTT	CASSQEPDRADQPQHF
TRBV6-1	TRBJ2-2	TRBD1	-	TGTGCCAGCAGTAGGACAGGGGCGACCGGGGAGCTGTTTTTT	CASSRTGATGELFF
TRBV2	TRBJ2-7	-	-	TGTGCCAGCATTCATCCACAAAGCTCCTACGAGCAGTACTTC	CASIHPQSSYEQYF
TRBV4-1	TRBJ1-1	-	once	TGCGCCAGCAGCCAAGATGCCAGAATAGCTTTCTTT	CASSQDARIAFF
TRBV23-1	TRBJ1-5	TRBD1	-	TGCGCCAGCAGCCGCCATTTAGGGGGCCACAATCAGCCCCAGCATTTT	CASSRHLGGHNQPQHF
TRBV2	TRBJ1-2	TRBD1	-	TGTGCCAGCAGAGGACAGGGTCGGGGCTACACCTTC	CASRGQGRGYTF
TRBV11-3	TRBJ2-5	TRBD1	-	TGTGCCAGCAGCTTACGGGACAGCCAAGAGACCCAGTACTTC	CASSLRDSQETQYF
TRBV9	TRBJ2-1	-	-	TGTGCCAGCAGCGAACAGGGTTCCTACAATGAGCAGTTCTTC	CASSEQGSYNEQFF
TRBV4-1	TRBJ1-2	-	-	TGCGCCAGCAGCCAGGCGGGAGCCTTAATAGGGGGCTACACCTTC	CASSQAGALIGGYTF
TRBV6-5	TRBJ2-2	TRBD2	-	TGTGCCAGCAGTTACGGTAGCGGGGGAGGTACCGGGGAGCTGTTTTTT	CASSYGSGGGTGELFF
TRBV6-6	TRBJ2-1	-	-	TGTGCCAGCAGTTACTCTCGCGGGACGGTCGTTGAGCAGTTCTTC	CASSYSRGTVVEQFF
TRBV7-8	TRBJ2-5	TRBD2	-	TGTGCCACCAGGTGGACTGGGCGGGAGGGCTACCAGACCCAGTACTTC	CATRWTGREGYQTQYF
TRBV5-1	TRBJ1-4	TRBD1	-	TGCGCCAGCAGCTCGGGTCTGGGACAGGGGAGTGAAAAACTGTTTTTT	CASSSGLGQGSEKLFF
TRBV6-1	TRBJ2-7	TRBD1	once	TGTGCCAGTAGCCGGGACAGGGTCTACGAGCAGTACTTC	CASSRDRVYEQYF
TRBV2	TRBJ2-1	-	-	TGTGCCAGCTCTTGGACTAGGGACAAGTTCTTC	CASSWTRDKFF
TRBV5-6	TRBJ1-2	-	once	TGTGCCAGCAGCCTACTGGGGAGAGGCTATGGCTACACCTTC	CASSLLGRGYGYTF
TRBV6-1	TRBJ2-3	-	-	TGTGCCAGCGGCATACACCACACAGATACGCAGTATTTT	CASGIHHTDTQYF
TRBV5-6	TRBJ1-1	-	-	TGTGCCAGCAGCTTCGAGGGAACCACTGAAGCTTTCTTT	CASSFEGTTEAFF
TRBV5-1	TRBJ1-1	-	-	TGCGCCAGCAGCCTGGCAGGGATAAGGAGTACTGAAGCTTTCTTT	CASSLAGIRSTEAFF
TRBV5-4	TRBJ2-5	TRBD1	-	TGTGCCAGCAGCTTGGGTGGTGGTTACGGGACAGGACAAGAGACCCAGTACTTC	CASSLGGGYGTGQETQYF
TRBV5-4	TRBJ2-7	-	-	TGTGCCAGCAGCTTGGGAGGAACCCTTGGCGAGCAGTACTTC	CASSLGGTLGEQYF
TRBV29-1	TRBJ2-5	-	-	TGCAGCGTTGGGCCCGATAAAGAGACCCAGTACTTC	CSVGPDKETQYF
TRBV7-9	TRBJ1-4	TRBD1	-	TGTGCCAGCAGCCTCCGACAGGGGGGAAATGAAAAACTGTTTTTT	CASSLRQGGNEKLFF
TRBV4-1	TRBJ1-2	-	few	TGCGCCAGCAGCCATGGGGAGAACTATGGCTACACCTTC	CASSHGENYGYTF
TRBV4-1	TRBJ2-5	TRBD2	-	TGCGCCAGCAGCCACCGAAGACCTAACATAACTAGCGAGATGGAGACCCAGTACTTC	CASSHRRPNITSEMETQYF